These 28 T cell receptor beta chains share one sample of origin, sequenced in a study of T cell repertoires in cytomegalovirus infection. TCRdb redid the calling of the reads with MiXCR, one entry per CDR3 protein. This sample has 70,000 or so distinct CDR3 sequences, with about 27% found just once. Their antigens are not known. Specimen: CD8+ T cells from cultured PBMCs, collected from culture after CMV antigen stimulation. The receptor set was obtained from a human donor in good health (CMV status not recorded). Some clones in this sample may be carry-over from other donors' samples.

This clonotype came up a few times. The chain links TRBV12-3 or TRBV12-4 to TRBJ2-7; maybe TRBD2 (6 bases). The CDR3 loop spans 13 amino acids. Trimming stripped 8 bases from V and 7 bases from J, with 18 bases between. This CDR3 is CASGALAGGEQYF. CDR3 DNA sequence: TGTGCCAGCGGGGCCTTAGCCGGGGGAGAGCAGTACTTC.

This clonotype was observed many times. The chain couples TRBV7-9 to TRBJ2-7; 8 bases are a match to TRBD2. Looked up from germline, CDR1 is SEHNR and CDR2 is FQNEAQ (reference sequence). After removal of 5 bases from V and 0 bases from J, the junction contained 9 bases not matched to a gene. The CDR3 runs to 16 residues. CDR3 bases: TGTGCCAGCAGCGCACCAACTAGCGGAAGCTCCTACGAGCAGTACTTC. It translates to CASSAPTSGSSYEQYF.

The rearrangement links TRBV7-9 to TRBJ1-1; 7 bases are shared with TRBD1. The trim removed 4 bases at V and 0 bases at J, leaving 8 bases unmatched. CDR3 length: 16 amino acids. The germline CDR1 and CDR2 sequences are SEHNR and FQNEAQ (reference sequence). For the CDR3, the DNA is TGTGCCAGCAGCTCTAGAGGGGACAGCCTGAACACTGAAGCTTTCTTT. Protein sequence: CASSSRGDSLNTEAFF.

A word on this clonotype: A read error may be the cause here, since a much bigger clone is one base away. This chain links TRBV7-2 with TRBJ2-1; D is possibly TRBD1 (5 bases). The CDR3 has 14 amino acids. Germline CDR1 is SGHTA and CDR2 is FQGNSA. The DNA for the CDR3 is TGTGCCAGCAGTCATGGGGCTGCGGTTGATGAGCAGCTCTTC. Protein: CASSHGAAVDEQLF.

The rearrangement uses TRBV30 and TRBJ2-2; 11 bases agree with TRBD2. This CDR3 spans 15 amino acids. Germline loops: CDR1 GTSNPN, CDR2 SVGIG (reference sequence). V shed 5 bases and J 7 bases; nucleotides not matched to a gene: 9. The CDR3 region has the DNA TGTGCCTGGGAAACGACTAGCGGGGTTGTCGGGGAGCTGTTTTTT. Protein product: CAWETTSGVVGELFF.

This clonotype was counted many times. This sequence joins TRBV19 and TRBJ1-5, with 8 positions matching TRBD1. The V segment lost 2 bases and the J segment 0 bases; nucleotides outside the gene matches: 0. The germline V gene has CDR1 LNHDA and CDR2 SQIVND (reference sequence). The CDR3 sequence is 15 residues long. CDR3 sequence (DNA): TGTGCCAGTAGTATAACAGGGGGTAGCAATCAGCCCCAGCATTTT. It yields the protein CASSITGGSNQPQHF. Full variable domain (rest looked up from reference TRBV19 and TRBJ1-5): DGGITQSPKYLFRKEGQNVTLSCEQNLNHDAMYWYRQDPGQGLRLIYYSQIVNDFQKGDIAEGYSVSREKKESFPLTVTSAQKNPTAFYLCASSITGGSNQPQHFGDGTRLSIL.

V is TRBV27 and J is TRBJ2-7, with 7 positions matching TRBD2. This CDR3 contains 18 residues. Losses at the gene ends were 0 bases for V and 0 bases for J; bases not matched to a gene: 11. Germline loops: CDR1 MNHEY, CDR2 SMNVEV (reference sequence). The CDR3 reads CASSLSMGVGGGSYEQYF. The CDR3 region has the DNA TGTGCCAGCAGTTTATCGATGGGGGTTGGGGGGGGCTCCTACGAGCAGTACTTC.

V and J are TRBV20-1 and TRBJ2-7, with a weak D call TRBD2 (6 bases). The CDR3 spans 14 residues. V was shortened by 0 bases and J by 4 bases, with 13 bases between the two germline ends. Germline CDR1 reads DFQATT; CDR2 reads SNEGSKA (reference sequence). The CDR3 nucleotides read TGCAGTGCTAGAGATTGGGGGGAGAGTTACGAGCAGTACTTC. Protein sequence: CSARDWGESYEQYF.

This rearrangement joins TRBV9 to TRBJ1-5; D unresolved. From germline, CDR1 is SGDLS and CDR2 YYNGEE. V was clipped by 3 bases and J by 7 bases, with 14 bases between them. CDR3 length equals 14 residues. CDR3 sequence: CASSEDPIGQPQHF. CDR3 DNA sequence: TGTGCCAGCAGCGAAGACCCAATTGGGCAGCCCCAGCATTTT. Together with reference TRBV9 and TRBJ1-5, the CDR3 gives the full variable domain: DSGVTQTPKHLITATGQRVTLRCSPRSGDLSVYWYQQSLDQGLQFLIQYYNGEERAKGNILERFSAQQFPDLHSELNLSSLELGDSALYFCASSEDPIGQPQHFGDGTRLSIL.

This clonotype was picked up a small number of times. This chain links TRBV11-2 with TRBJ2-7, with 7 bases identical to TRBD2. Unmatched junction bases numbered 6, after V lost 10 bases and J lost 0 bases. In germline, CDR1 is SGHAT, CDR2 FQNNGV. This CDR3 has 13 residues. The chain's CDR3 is CANGPSGSYEQYF. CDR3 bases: TGTGCCAACGGGCCTAGCGGCTCCTACGAGCAGTACTTC.

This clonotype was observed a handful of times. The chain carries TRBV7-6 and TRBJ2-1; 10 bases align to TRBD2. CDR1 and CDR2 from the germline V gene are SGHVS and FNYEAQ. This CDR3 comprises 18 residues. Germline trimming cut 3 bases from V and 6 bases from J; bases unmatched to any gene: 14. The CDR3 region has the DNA TGTGCCAGCAGCTTCTATCTTCTAGCGGGAGAGTCTGGCAATGAGCAGTTCTTC. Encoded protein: CASSFYLLAGESGNEQFF.

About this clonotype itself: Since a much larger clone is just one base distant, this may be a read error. CDR3 nucleotide sequence: TGTGCCAGCAGTCAGGGACAGGGGTATTATGGCTACACCTTC. Protein product: CASSQGQGYYGYTF. This chain uses TRBV27 with TRBJ1-2; TRBD1 aligns across 10 bases. The V and J ends lost 5 bases and 5 bases, in that order; junction bases with no gene match: 5. Germline CDR1 and CDR2: MNHEY and SMNVEV (reference sequence). The CDR3 is 14 residues long.

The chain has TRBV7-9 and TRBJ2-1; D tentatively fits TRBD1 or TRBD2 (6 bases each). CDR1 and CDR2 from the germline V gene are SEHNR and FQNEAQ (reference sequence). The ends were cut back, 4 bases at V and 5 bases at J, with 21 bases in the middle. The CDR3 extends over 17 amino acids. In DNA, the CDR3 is TGTGCCAGCAGCTATAGTGGGGGCGGGGTTTTAAACAATGAGCAGTTCTTC. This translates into CASSYSGGGVLNNEQFF.

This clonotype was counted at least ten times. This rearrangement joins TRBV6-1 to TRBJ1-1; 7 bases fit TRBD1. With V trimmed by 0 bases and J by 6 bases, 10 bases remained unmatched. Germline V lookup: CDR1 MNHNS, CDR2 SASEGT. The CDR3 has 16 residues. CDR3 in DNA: TGTGCCAGCAGTGAAGCGACAGGCAGGGGGTCGGCTGAAGCTTTCTTT. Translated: CASSEATGRGSAEAFF.

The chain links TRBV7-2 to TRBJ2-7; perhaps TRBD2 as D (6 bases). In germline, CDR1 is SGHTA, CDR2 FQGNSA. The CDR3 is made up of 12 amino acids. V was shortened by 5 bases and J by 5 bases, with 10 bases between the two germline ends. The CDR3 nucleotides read TGTGCCAGCAGCCGCGGGGTTAACGAGCAGTACTTC. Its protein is CASSRGVNEQYF.

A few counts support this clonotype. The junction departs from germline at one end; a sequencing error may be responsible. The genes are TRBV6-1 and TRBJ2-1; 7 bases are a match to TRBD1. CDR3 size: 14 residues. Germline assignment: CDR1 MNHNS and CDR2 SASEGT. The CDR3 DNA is TGTGCCAGCAGTGATGGGACAGCCAGCAGGAAATTGCTCTTC. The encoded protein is CASSDGTASRKLLF.

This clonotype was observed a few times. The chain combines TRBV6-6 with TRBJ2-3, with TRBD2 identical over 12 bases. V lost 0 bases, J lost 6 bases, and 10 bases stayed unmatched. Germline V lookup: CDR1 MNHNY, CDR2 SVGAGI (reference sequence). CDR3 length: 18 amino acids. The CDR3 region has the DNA TGTGCCAGCAGTTACTCAGGGGCTAGCGGGAGGGCCTGGGATACGCAGTATTTT. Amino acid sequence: CASSYSGASGRAWDTQYF.

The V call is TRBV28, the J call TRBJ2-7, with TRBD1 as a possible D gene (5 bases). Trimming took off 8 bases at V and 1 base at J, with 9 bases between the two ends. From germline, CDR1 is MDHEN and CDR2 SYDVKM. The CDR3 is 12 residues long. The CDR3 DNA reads TGTGCCAGCCTACAGGCTTCCTACGAGCAGTACTTC. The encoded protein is CASLQASYEQYF.

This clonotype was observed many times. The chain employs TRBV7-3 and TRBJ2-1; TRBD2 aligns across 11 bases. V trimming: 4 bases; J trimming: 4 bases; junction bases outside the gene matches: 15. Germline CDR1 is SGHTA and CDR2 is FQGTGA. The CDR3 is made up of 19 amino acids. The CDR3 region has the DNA TGTGCCAGCAGCTCCCCCCTTACACAGGGACTAGCGGTTTACAATGAGCAGTTCTTC. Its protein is CASSSPLTQGLAVYNEQFF.

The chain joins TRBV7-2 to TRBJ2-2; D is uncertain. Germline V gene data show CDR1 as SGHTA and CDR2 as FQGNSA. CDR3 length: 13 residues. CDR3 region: CVHTTTNTGELFF. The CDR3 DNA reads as TGTGTCCACACCACCACGAACACCGGGGAGCTGTTTTTT.

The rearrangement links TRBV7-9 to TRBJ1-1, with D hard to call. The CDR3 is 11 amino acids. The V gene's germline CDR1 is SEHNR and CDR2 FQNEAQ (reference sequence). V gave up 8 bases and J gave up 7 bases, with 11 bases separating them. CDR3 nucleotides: TGTGCCAGCGAAGGGCAGAATGAAGCTTTCTTT. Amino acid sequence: CASEGQNEAFF.

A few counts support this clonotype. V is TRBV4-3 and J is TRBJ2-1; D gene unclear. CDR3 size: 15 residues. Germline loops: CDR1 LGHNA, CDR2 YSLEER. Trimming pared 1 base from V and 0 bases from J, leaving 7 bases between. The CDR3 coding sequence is TGCGCCAGCAGCCAAGCAGTTCTCTCCTACAATGAGCAGTTCTTC. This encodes CASSQAVLSYNEQFF.

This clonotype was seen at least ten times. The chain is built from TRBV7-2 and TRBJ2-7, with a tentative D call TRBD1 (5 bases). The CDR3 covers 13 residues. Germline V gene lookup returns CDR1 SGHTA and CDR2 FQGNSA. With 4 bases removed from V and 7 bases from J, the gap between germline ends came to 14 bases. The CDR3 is CASSSVGVGEQYF. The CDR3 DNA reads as TGTGCCAGCAGCTCGGTAGGGGTTGGTGAGCAGTACTTC. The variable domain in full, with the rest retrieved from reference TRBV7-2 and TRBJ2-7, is GAGVSQSPSNKVTEKGKDVELRCDPISGHTALYWYRQSLGQGLEFLIYFQGNSAPDKSGLPSDRFSAERTGGSVSTLTIQRTQQEDSAVYLCASSSVGVGEQYFGPGTRLTVT.

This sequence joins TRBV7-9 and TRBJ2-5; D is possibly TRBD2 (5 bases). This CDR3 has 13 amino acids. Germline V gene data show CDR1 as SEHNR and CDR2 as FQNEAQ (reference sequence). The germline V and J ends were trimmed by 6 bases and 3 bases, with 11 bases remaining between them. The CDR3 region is CASSPGKEETQYF. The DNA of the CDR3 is TGTGCCAGCAGTCCCGGGAAAGAAGAGACCCAGTACTTC.

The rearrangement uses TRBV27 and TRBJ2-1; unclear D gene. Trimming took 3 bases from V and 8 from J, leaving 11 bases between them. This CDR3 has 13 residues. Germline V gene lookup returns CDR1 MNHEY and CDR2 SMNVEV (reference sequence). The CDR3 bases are TGTGCCAGCAGTTTGACTGCCCCCCATGAGCAGTTCTTC. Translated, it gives CASSLTAPHEQFF.

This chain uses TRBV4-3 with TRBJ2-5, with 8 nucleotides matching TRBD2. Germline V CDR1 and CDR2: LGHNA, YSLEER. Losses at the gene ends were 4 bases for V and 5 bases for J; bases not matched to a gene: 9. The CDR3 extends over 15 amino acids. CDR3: CASSRDVSGDETQYF. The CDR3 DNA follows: TGCGCCAGCAGCCGCGACGTTAGCGGGGACGAGACCCAGTACTTC.

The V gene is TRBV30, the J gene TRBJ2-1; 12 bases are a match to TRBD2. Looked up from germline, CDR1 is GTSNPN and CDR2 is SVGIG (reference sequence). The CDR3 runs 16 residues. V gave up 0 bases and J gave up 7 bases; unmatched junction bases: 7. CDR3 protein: CAWSVLAGGRRNEQFF. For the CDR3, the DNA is TGTGCCTGGAGTGTACTAGCGGGGGGACGGAGGAATGAGCAGTTCTTC.

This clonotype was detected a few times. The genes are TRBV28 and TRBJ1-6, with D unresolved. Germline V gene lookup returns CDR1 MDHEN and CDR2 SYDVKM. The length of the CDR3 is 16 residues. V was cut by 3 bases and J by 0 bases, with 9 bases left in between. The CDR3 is CASSFQPNSYNSPLHF. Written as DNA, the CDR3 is TGTGCCAGCAGTTTCCAGCCCAACTCCTATAATTCACCCCTCCACTTT.